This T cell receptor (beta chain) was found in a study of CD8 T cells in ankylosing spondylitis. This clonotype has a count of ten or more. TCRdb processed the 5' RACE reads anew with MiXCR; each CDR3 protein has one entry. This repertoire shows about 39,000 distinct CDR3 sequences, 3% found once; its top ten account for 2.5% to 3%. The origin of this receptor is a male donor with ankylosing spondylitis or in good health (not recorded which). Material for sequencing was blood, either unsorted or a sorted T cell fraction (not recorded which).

DNA of the CDR3: TGTGCCAGCAGCCCCCTAGGGGGATTGGACAATGAGCAGTTCTTC. Its translation: CASSPLGGLDNEQFF. The chain recombines TRBV9 with TRBJ2-1, with D tentatively TRBD1 (6 bases). Germline CDR1 reads SGDLS; CDR2 reads YYNGEE. V lost 4 bases, J lost 5 bases, and 16 bases lay in between. The CDR3 consists of 15 residues.